The 26 T cell receptor beta chains presented below share a single source sample, sequenced in a study of response to subunit inactivated influenza vaccine. TCRdb re-analysed the RT-PCR reads in MiXCR, keeping a single row per CDR3 protein. The repertoire holds hundreds of thousands of distinct CDR3 sequences, with 11% as singletons. A further study also used this sample, focusing on T cells expressing NK-cell markers. That source notes: Scientists made TCR beta cDNA using 5'RACE template switching with UMIs.

This sample comprised PBMCs from blood, obtained on the day of vaccination. The receptors come from a man over 45 who received an inactivated influenza vaccine.

There are many counts of this clonotype. The rearrangement uses TRBV18 and TRBJ1-1; possible D gene TRBD1, 5 bases. CDR1 KGHSH and CDR2 LQKENI come from the germline V gene. The CDR3 is 12 residues long. Trimming removed 4 bases from V and 6 bases from J, with 9 bases in between. The CDR3 bases are TGTGCCAGCTCACTCGGGGCTGCTGAAGCTTTCTTT. As protein: CASSLGAAEAFF. The full variable domain, completed using reference TRBV18 and TRBJ1-1, is NAGVMQNPRHLVRRRGQEARLRCSPMKGHSHVYWYRQLPEEGLKFMVYLQKENIIDESGMPKERFSAEFPKEGPSILRIQQVVRGDSAAYFCASSLGAAEAFFGQGTRLTVV.

This clonotype was detected ten times or more. The chain links TRBV5-1 to TRBJ2-5; no definite D call. Deletions cut 0 bases from V and 10 bases from J, with 13 bases between. The CDR3 totals 13 residues. CDR1 SGHRS and CDR2 YFSETQ come from the germline V gene. CDR3 sequence: CASSLEGSANQYF. Here the CDR3 DNA reads TGCGCCAGCAGCTTGGAAGGCAGCGCAAACCAGTACTTC.

This clonotype has a handful of counts. V is TRBV20-1 and J is TRBJ2-7, with D perhaps matching TRBD1 (6 bases). The germline V gene has CDR1 DFQATT and CDR2 SNEGSKA (reference sequence). The V and J ends lost 6 bases and 3 bases respectively, with 9 bases between them. The CDR3 loop spans 11 amino acids. CDR3 sequence reads: CSAGTYYEQYF. CDR3 in DNA: TGCAGTGCCGGGACATACTACGAGCAGTACTTC.

This clonotype was seen once. The chain couples TRBV4-3 to TRBJ2-3; tentative D call: TRBD2 (6 bases). Germline values: CDR1 LGHNA, CDR2 YSLEER. There are 16 residues in the CDR3. V was shortened by 0 bases and J by 2 bases, with 12 bases between the two germline ends. The CDR3 DNA is TGCGCCAGCAGCCAAGACCCCCAGGGACTCACAGATACGCAGTATTTT. It specifies CASSQDPQGLTDTQYF.

This clonotype was counted a few times. This chain joins TRBV29-1 and TRBJ1-2; D perhaps matches TRBD1 (6 bases). This CDR3 comprises 15 residues. Germline V gene data show CDR1 as SQVTM and CDR2 as ANQGSEA. The V and J ends lost 3 bases and 1 base respectively, with 15 bases between them. CDR3 loop: CSVDHRQAINYGYTF. CDR3 sequence (DNA): TGCAGCGTTGATCACAGACAGGCCATTAACTATGGCTACACCTTC.

The genes are TRBV27 and TRBJ2-4, with TRBD1 matching 7 bases. Trimming cost V 8 bases and J 8 bases; bases outside gene matches: 9. CDR1 is MNHEY, CDR2 SMNVEV, per germline (reference sequence). The CDR3 loop spans 13 amino acids. The CDR3 DNA reads TGTGCCAGCGTGGGACAGCCCGGGCACATTCAGTACTTC. Protein: CASVGQPGHIQYF.

This clonotype was observed at least ten times. The chain joins TRBV20-1 to TRBJ2-5; 8 positions agree with TRBD2. The CDR3 totals 14 residues. CDR1 and CDR2 from the germline V gene are DFQATT and SNEGSKA (reference sequence). The V gene end was trimmed by 1 base and the J gene end by 5 bases; junction bases not matched to a gene: 6. CDR3 sequence: CSARVGGALETQYF. The CDR3 nucleotides read TGCAGTGCTAGAGTCGGGGGGGCCTTGGAGACCCAGTACTTC.

This clonotype appeared many times. The chain joins TRBV3-1 to TRBJ2-2; 10 bases match TRBD2. V gave up 0 bases and J gave up 4 bases; unmatched junction bases: 8. Per the germline V gene, CDR1 is LGHDT and CDR2 is YNNKEL (reference sequence). The CDR3 is 18 residues long. Written as DNA, the CDR3 is TGTGCCAGCAGCCAAGATAGCGGGGGGATCCCGAGCACCGGGGAGCTGTTTTTT. This encodes CASSQDSGGIPSTGELFF. The full variable domain, in which reference TRBV3-1 and TRBJ2-2 provide the parts outside the CDR3, is DTAVSQTPKYLVTQMGNDKSIKCEQNLGHDTMYWYKQDSKKFLKIMFSYNNKELIINETVPNRFSPKSPDKAHLNLHINSLELGDSAVYFCASSQDSGGIPSTGELFFGEGSRLTVL.

V gene TRBV7-2 combines with J gene TRBJ2-7; 11 nucleotides line up with TRBD1. J gave up 2 bases and V 6 bases, and 6 bases lay outside the gene matches. Germline assignment: CDR1 SGHTA and CDR2 FQGNSA. CDR3 size: 15 residues. The CDR3 is CASRRMGQGAYEQYF. The CDR3 nucleotides are TGTGCCAGCAGACGAATGGGACAGGGGGCCTACGAGCAGTACTTC.

The CDR3 sequence: CATSRVLAGDEQYF. DNA of the CDR3: TGTGCCACCAGCAGAGTCCTAGCGGGGGATGAGCAGTACTTC. V and J are TRBV15 and TRBJ2-7; 10 positions agree with TRBD2. The trim removed 1 base at V and 7 bases at J, leaving 4 bases unmatched. The CDR3 covers 14 residues. Germline values: CDR1 LNHNV, CDR2 YYDKDF (reference sequence).

This clonotype was counted a few times. For the CDR3, the DNA is TGTGCCAGCAGTGGCGGAGGATTAGGACACAACTACGAGCAGTACTTC. Protein sequence: CASSGGGLGHNYEQYF. The rearrangement uses TRBV6-1 and TRBJ2-7; D may correspond to TRBD1 or TRBD2 (5 bases each). V lost 4 bases and J 3 bases, leaving 19 bases between the germline ends. The CDR3 extends over 16 amino acids. The germline CDR1 and CDR2 sequences are MNHNS and SASEGT.

This clonotype has ten or more counts. The CDR3 sequence is CASSQDLVTSGRSGTDTQYF. In DNA form, the CDR3 reads TGCGCCAGCAGCCAAGATCTGGTGACTAGCGGGAGGTCGGGAACAGATACGCAGTATTTT. The chain links TRBV4-3 to TRBJ2-3; 13 positions match TRBD2. V lost 0 bases, J lost 3 bases, and 12 bases stayed unmatched. Germline assignment: CDR1 LGHNA and CDR2 YSLEER. This CDR3 has 20 amino acids.

Regarding this clonotype: This may be a read error, as it is one base from a much larger clone. The chain joins TRBV12-3 or TRBV12-4 to TRBJ2-1; D not resolved. The CDR3 runs to 12 residues. CDR3 sequence (DNA): TGTGCCAGCAGTTTGTTAAACAATGAGCAGTCCTTC. Protein sequence: CASSLLNNEQSF.

In this sample, this clonotype turned up a few times. V usage is TRBV10-3 and J usage is TRBJ2-6; 10 bases agree with TRBD1. The CDR3 contains 20 residues. The germline V gene encodes CDR1 ENHRY and CDR2 SYGVKD. V trimming: 4 bases; J trimming: 4 bases; junction bases outside the gene matches: 16. CDR3 in DNA: TGTGCCATCAGTGCGGGACAGGGGCCAAATAGCGCGGCCGGGGCCAACGTCCTGACTTTC. Protein: CAISAGQGPNSAAGANVLTF.

This clonotype was found a few times. This sequence joins TRBV11-2 and TRBJ2-3; no definite D call. Germline V gene sequence: CDR1 SGHAT, CDR2 FQNNGV. V shed 0 bases and J shed 2 bases, with 6 bases lying between them. The CDR3 totals 14 residues. The CDR3 nucleotides read TGTGCCAGCAGCTTAGATTCAGTCACAGATACGCAGTATTTT. It translates to CASSLDSVTDTQYF. The full variable domain, rest sourced from reference TRBV11-2 and TRBJ2-3, is EAGVAQSPRYKIIEKRQSVAFWCNPISGHATLYWYQQILGQGPKLLIQFQNNGVVDDSQLPKDRFSAERLKGVDSTLKIQPAKLEDSAVYLCASSLDSVTDTQYFGPGTRLTVL.

V usage is TRBV4-3 and J usage is TRBJ1-1, with D tentatively TRBD1 (5 bases). Germline assignment: CDR1 LGHNA and CDR2 YSLEER. V was clipped by 2 bases and J by 1 base, with 11 bases between them. There are 15 residues in the CDR3. CDR3 coding DNA: TGCGCCAGCAGCCAATCCGGGACTCAGAACACTGAAGCTTTCTTT. Its protein product is CASSQSGTQNTEAFF.

In this sample, this clonotype turned up a few times. This rearrangement joins TRBV6-4 to TRBJ2-3; either TRBD1 or TRBD2 may fit D (5 bases each). The CDR3 totals 14 residues. V was pared by 7 bases and J by 0 bases, with 11 bases between. The germline gives CDR1 MRHNA, CDR2 SNTAGT. CDR3 in amino acids: CASKLEGSTDTQYF. As DNA, the CDR3 is TGTGCCAGCAAATTAGAGGGGAGCACAGATACGCAGTATTTT.

This clonotype was seen only a few times. In DNA form, the CDR3 reads TGTGCCAGCAGCTATACATTAGGGGCGGGATCCTACGAGCAGTACTTC. The encoded protein is CASSYTLGAGSYEQYF. This chain links TRBV6-2 or TRBV6-3 with TRBJ2-7; perhaps TRBD2 as D (6 bases). The CDR3 loop spans 16 amino acids. Looked up from germline, CDR1 is MNHEY and CDR2 is SVGEGT. Trimming took off 6 bases at V and 1 base at J, with 19 bases between the two ends.

This clonotype was detected ten times or more. The rearrangement links TRBV7-9 to TRBJ2-7, with D possibly being TRBD1 (5 bases). The CDR3 has 13 amino acids. V was trimmed by 10 bases and J by 0 bases, leaving 13 bases between them. Germline CDR1 and CDR2: SEHNR and FQNEAQ (reference sequence). DNA of the CDR3: TGTGCCACCCGGAGACAGAACTCCTACGAGCAGTACTTC. Protein product: CATRRQNSYEQYF. Full variable domain (outside the CDR3, taken from reference TRBV7-9 and TRBJ2-7): DTGVSQNPRHKITKRGQNVTFRCDPISEHNRLYWYRQTLGQGPEFLTYFQNEAQLEKSRLLSDRFSAERPKGSFSTLEIQRTEQGDSAMYLCATRRQNSYEQYFGPGTRLTVT.

V usage is TRBV28 and J usage is TRBJ2-1; the D is unclear. This CDR3 is 16 amino acids long. The V end lost 5 bases, the J end lost 0 bases, and 14 bases lay between the germline ends. In germline, CDR1 is MDHEN, CDR2 SYDVKM. In DNA form, the CDR3 reads TGTGCCAGCAGTCCCGTGGTCTTTCCCTCCTACAATGAGCAGTTCTTC. It encodes CASSPVVFPSYNEQFF. Full variable domain (remainder filled in from reference TRBV28 and TRBJ2-1): DVKVTQSSRYLVKRTGEKVFLECVQDMDHENMFWYRQDPGLGLRLIYFSYDVKMKEKGDIPEGYSVSREKKERFSLILESASTNQTSMYLCASSPVVFPSYNEQFFGPGTRLTVL.

This clonotype was picked up a small number of times. The chain recombines TRBV5-1 with TRBJ1-1, with unresolved D. Germline V CDR1 and CDR2: SGHRS, YFSETQ. V lost 3 bases and J lost 1, with 7 bases in between. The CDR3 sequence is 13 residues long. CDR3 bases: TGCGCCAGCAGCTGGCACGAGAACACTGAAGCTTTCTTT. Its translation: CASSWHENTEAFF. Combining the CDR3 with reference TRBV5-1 and TRBJ1-1 gives the whole variable domain KAGVTQTPRYLIKTRGQQVTLSCSPISGHRSVSWYQQTPGQGLQFLFEYFSETQRNKGNFPGRFSGRQFSNSRSEMNVSTLELGDSALYLCASSWHENTEAFFGQGTRLTVV.

This clonotype occurred many times. The chain carries TRBV12-3 or TRBV12-4 and TRBJ2-2, with no clear D. The CDR3 length is 11 residues. V lost 6 bases and J 8 bases, leaving 7 bases between the germline ends. CDR3 coding DNA: TGTGCCAGCAGCCAAGGAGGGGAGCTGTTTTTT. This gives the protein CASSQGGELFF.

This chain joins TRBV6-1 and TRBJ1-2, with no clear D. The germline V gene has CDR1 MNHNS and CDR2 SASEGT. The CDR3 loop spans 17 amino acids. Between the trimmed V and J ends, which lost 5 bases and 4 bases, there was a span of 23 bases. CDR3 in DNA: TGTGCCAGCAGTCCAACAATACTGACCCTCGCCTCCTATGGCTACACCTTC. Protein product: CASSPTILTLASYGYTF.

This clonotype showed up just a few times. The chain employs TRBV12-3 or TRBV12-4 and TRBJ2-5; 8 bases map to TRBD1. CDR3 length: 13 amino acids. V shed 7 bases, J shed 3 bases, and the junction held 4 bases outside the gene matches. CDR3 region: CASKVQGEETQYF. Here the CDR3 DNA reads TGTGCCAGCAAGGTACAGGGGGAAGAGACCCAGTACTTC.

This clonotype appeared many times. The genes are TRBV7-2 and TRBJ2-3, with 10 bases fitting TRBD1. The J segment lost 3 bases and the V segment lost 3 bases, leaving 6 bases of the junction unmatched. The CDR3 is 16 residues long. The germline V gene encodes CDR1 SGHTA and CDR2 FQGNSA. CDR3 DNA: TGTGCCAGCAGCTTCCCGGGACAGGGGTATACAGATACGCAGTATTTT. Translated, it gives CASSFPGQGYTDTQYF.

CDR3 sequence (DNA): TGCAGTGCTAGAGATTGGTCAGGTCCTACGCAGTATTTT. Its translation is CSARDWSGPTQYF. The rearrangement links TRBV20-1 to TRBJ2-3; no definite D call. V lost 0 bases and J 8 bases, leaving 12 bases between the germline ends. Germline V lookup: CDR1 DFQATT, CDR2 SNEGSKA (reference sequence). This CDR3 is 13 amino acids long.